The clone carrying this TCR beta chain was seen a handful of times. Antigen specificity is unknown. This entry comes from a study of identical twins. Study results and limitations: Conclusions rested on cross-sectional statistics rather than following the same donors. Weaker excess twin sharing was seen among beta out-of-frame sequences.

A universal primer site was created by template switching, with the cDNA bearing unique molecular identifiers. One entry per CDR3 protein results from TCRdb running MiXCR on the 5' RACE reads. This sample has hundreds of thousands of distinct CDR3 sequences, with about 20% found just once. This CDR3 region has 15 residues. The J segment lost 6 bases and the V segment lost 4 bases, leaving 12 bases of the junction unmatched. From germline, CDR1 is SGHTS and CDR2 YDEGEE. These data were likewise used in another study, on T cells expressing NK-cell markers. This second study notes: HCMV specificity of the expanded NKG2C+ T cell clones stayed unclear.

Sequencing was carried out using PBMCs. The genes are TRBV5-8 and TRBJ1-2; 7 nucleotides align to TRBD1. This TCR came from a woman between 18 and 29 years old in good health. The CDR3 is CASSAGVYRGNGYTF. The CDR3 region has the DNA TGTGCCAGCAGCGCGGGGGTGTACAGGGGAAATGGCTACACCTTC.